The clone carrying this T cell receptor beta chain was detected many times. Antigen specificity is unknown. This sample stems from a study of early T cells in non-severe SARS-CoV-2 infection. About the study: Unsorted whole blood bulk RNA was sequenced, with unpaired chains.

Regarding the study as a whole: In VDJdb matching, anti-spike CD8 responses were favored while private and CD4 specificities went missing.

J lost 5 bases, V lost 5 bases, and 7 bases had no gene match. The CDR3 sequence is 14 residues long. Individual cDNA molecules were tagged with unique molecular identifiers, the study reported. TCRdb passed the 5' RACE reads through MiXCR, listing each CDR3 protein once. The sample yields tens of thousands of distinct CDR3 sequences, around 13% seen once. Sequenced material: whole blood, taken at baseline. This chain links TRBV12-3 or TRBV12-4 with TRBJ2-5; 8 bases agree with TRBD2. The receptor's source is an adult who was a healthcare worker with PCR-confirmed SARS-CoV-2 infection or an uninfected control (not recorded which). The donor label of this sample is uncertain. The CDR3 DNA reads as TGTGCCAGCAGTCGACGGGGGGGCGAGGAGACCCAGTACTTC. Translating it yields CASSRRGGEETQYF.